This T cell receptor (beta chain) originates from a study of shared clonotypes between healthy human individuals. General study results and limits: Sequencing depth was a factor that was expected to affect clonotype sharing among donors. Some naive CD4 clonotypes, approximately 4.5%, turned up in common across a few donors.

Naive CD45RA+ and memory CD45RA-negative subsets were split from CD4+ cells. Worth noting for this clone: Antigen specificity is unknown.

Germline CDR1 SGHRS, CDR2 YFSETQ. This CDR3 comprises 16 residues. V lost 1 base and J 0 bases, leaving 12 bases between the germline ends. In the authors' methods: ImmunoSEQ yielded junction-only sequences lacking quality scores, so filtering differed. Measured with immunoSEQ multiplex PCR; TCRdb has only the in-frame clones, and not every one. That table gives V, J and clone size, and the DNA gave D and trimming. The sample holds some 1.4 million clones, 96% seen once. The rearrangement links TRBV5-1 to TRBJ2-3; no reliable D call. Sequencing was carried out using naive CD4+ T cells sorted from blood. The subset here: CD45RA+ positively selected. This TCR was sampled from a man aged 25 to 40 in good health. The DNA for the CDR3 is TGCGCCAGCAGCTTGACAGTAGCAACTAGCACAGATACGCAGTATTTT. Encoded protein: CASSLTVATSTDTQYF. The full variable domain, its missing parts supplied by reference TRBV5-1 and TRBJ2-3, is KAGVTQTPRYLIKTRGQQVTLSCSPISGHRSVSWYQQTPGQGLQFLFEYFSETQRNKGNFPGRFSGRQFSNSRSEMNVSTLELGDSALYLCASSLTVATSTDTQYFGPGTRLTVL.